The 5 T cell receptor beta chains in this list originate from one sample, sequenced in a study of vaccination and CD4 T cells after COVID-19. The treatment was: approximately nine-day PBMC culture with coronavirus spike peptide pools or control peptides (ViraFEST assay). These TCRs are of unknown antigen specificity. CD4+ T cells that had been cultured provided DNA sequenced with the Oncomine TCR Beta short-read assay. TCRdb reanalysed the PCR reads using MiXCR and keeps one entry per CDR3 protein. The table shows approximately 11,000 distinct CDR3 sequences, with around 40% occurring only once. The sequenced material came from CD4+ T cells from blood, cultured in vitro. The receptor set was obtained from a human donor who had recovered from COVID-19.

The rearrangement joins TRBV6-2 or TRBV6-3 to TRBJ1-5; D perhaps matches TRBD1 (6 bases). The CDR3 has 12 amino acids. Germline V gives CDR1 MNHEY, CDR2 SVGEGT. Trimming stripped 5 bases from V and 4 bases from J, with 6 bases between. The CDR3: CASSRGNQPQHF. Written as DNA, the CDR3 is TGTGCCAGCAGTAGGGGGAATCAGCCCCAGCATTTT.

The DNA of the CDR3 is TGTGCCAGTAGTATAGGTCAAGGCAGAACGTACCAAGAGACCCAGTACTTC. Protein: CASSIGQGRTYQETQYF. This chain connects TRBV19 to TRBJ2-5; no clear D gene. Between the trimmed V and J ends, which lost 1 base and 0 bases, there was a span of 15 bases. The CDR3 has 17 residues. CDR1 and CDR2 from the germline V gene are LNHDA and SQIVND (reference sequence).

The rearrangement joins TRBV5-4 to TRBJ2-5; the D is unclear. The length of the CDR3 is 15 residues. CDR1 and CDR2 (germline): SGHNT, YYREEE (reference sequence). V was cut by 2 bases and J by 1 base, with 12 bases left in between. The CDR3 region is CASSFIDRTQETQYF. The CDR3 region has the DNA TGTGCCAGCAGCTTTATAGATAGAACCCAAGAGACCCAGTACTTC.

This clonotype was counted between two and nine times. The V and J genes are TRBV6-1 and TRBJ1-1; 7 bases match TRBD1. This CDR3 comprises 14 residues. Germline lookup yields CDR1 MNHNS and CDR2 SASEGT. With 6 bases clipped from V and 5 bases from J, the junction kept 9 bases outside the gene matches. In nucleotides, the CDR3 is TGTGCCAGCAGCTTGGGACAGAAGAGGACTGAAGCTTTCTTT. Its protein product is CASSLGQKRTEAFF.

Only a few counts were recorded for this clonotype. This chain uses TRBV20-1 with TRBJ1-5, with a tentative D call TRBD1 (5 bases). CDR3 length: 19 amino acids. Germline CDR1 DFQATT, CDR2 SNEGSKA (reference sequence). V gave up 3 bases and J gave up 1 base, with 25 bases separating them. In DNA, the CDR3 is TGCAGTGCTAGGGCGAAACGAGGGGCCCGGGACCGGAGCAATCAGCCCCAGCATTTT. Translating it yields CSARAKRGARDRSNQPQHF.